Sequencing of this T cell receptor (beta chain) was carried out in a study of T cells after yellow fever vaccination. Study-wide results and limits: Sorted repertoires could include abundant contaminating clonotypes from bulk cells.

With regard to this clonotype: As yet, its antigen is unknown.

They built TCR cDNA with 5'RACE template switching, a step that put in a universal primer site and UMIs. TCRdb ran MiXCR on the 5' RACE reads and lists one entry per CDR3 protein. The profile shows around 530,000 distinct CDR3 sequences, roughly 17% of them singletons. The sample consisted of PBMCs, taken 5 to 6 days after the first yellow fever vaccination. This sequence was found in a man younger than 35 who received the YFV17D yellow fever vaccine.

The CDR3 DNA reads TGCAGTGCCCCGGGACAGGGGAAAGAGACCCAGTACTTC. As protein: CSAPGQGKETQYF. The chain carries TRBV20-1 and TRBJ2-5, with 10 positions matching TRBD1. This CDR3 spans 13 amino acids. The junction had 4 bases not matched to a gene; V was cut back by 6 bases and J by 3 bases. The germline V gene has CDR1 DFQATT and CDR2 SNEGSKA (reference sequence).